The T cell receptor beta chain under discussion was sequenced for a study of identical twins. Germline loops: CDR1 GTSNPN, CDR2 SVGIG (reference sequence). Between the trimmed V and J ends, which lost 2 bases and 1 base, there was a span of 5 bases. CDR3 length: 12 residues. A universal primer site was incorporated via template switching, and the cDNA contained unique molecular identifiers. TCRdb re-called the 5' RACE reads with MiXCR, one entry per CDR3 protein. The sample holds some 330,000 distinct CDR3 sequences; around 9.7% are singletons and the top ten take under 9.5%. Sequencing used naive T cells sorted from blood. The source is a woman aged 45-60 years in good health. The chain employs TRBV30 and TRBJ1-1; no clear D. CDR3 nucleotides: TGTGCCTGGAGTCGGCGGAACACTGAAGCTTTCTTT. Translation: CAWSRRNTEAFF.